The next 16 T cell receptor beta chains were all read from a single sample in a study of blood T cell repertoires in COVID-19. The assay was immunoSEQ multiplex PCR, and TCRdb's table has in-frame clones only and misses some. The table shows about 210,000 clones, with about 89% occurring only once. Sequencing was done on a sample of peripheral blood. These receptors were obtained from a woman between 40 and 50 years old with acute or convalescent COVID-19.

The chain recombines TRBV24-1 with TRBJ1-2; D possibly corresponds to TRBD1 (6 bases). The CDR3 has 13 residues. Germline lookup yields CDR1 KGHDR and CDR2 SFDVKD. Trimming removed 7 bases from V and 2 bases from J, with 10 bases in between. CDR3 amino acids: CATSPGDNYGYTF. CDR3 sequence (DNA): TGTGCCACCAGCCCAGGGGACAACTATGGCTACACCTTC.

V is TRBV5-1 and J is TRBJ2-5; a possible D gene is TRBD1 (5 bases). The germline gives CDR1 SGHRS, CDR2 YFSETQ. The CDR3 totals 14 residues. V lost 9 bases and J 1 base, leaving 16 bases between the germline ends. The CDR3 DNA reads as TGCGCCACAACTTCAGGGCAGACCCAAGAGACCCAGTACTTC. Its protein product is CATTSGQTQETQYF.

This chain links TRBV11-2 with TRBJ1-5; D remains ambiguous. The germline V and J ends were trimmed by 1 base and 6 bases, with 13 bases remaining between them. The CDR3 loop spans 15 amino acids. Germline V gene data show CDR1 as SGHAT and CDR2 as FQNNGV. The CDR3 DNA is TGTGCCAGCAGCTTAGGTCGCGAATTCGGTCAGCCCCAGCATTTT. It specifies CASSLGREFGQPQHF.

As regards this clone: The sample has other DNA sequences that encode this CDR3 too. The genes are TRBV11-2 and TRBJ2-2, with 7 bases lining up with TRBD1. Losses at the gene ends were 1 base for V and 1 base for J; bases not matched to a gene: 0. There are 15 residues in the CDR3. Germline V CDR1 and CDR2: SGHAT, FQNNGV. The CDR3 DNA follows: TGTGCCAGCAGCTTAGGACAGGGGAACACCGGGGAGCTGTTTTTT. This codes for CASSLGQGNTGELFF.

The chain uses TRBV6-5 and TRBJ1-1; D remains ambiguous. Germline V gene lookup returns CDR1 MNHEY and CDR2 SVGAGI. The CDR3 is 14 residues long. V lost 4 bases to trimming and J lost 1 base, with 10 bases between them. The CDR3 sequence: CASSSPRGNTEAFF. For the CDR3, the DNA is TGTGCCAGCAGTTCCCCTCGGGGGAACACTGAAGCTTTCTTT.

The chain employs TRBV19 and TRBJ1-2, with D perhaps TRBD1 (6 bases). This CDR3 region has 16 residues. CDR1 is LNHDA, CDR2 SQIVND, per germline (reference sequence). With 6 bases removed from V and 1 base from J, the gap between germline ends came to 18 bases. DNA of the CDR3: TGTGCCAGTAGGGGACATTCTGCTAATAGTAACTATGGCTACACCTTC. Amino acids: CASRGHSANSNYGYTF.

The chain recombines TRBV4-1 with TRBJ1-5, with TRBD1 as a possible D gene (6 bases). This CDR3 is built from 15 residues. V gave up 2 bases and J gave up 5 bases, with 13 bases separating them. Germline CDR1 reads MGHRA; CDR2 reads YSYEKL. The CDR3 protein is CASSQKTGPYQPQHF. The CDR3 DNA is TGCGCCAGCAGCCAAAAGACAGGACCCTATCAGCCCCAGCATTTT.

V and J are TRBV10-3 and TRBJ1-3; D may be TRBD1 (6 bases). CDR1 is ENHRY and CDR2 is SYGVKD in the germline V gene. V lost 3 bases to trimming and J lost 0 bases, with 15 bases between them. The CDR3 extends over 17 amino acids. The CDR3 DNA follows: TGTGCCATCAGTGACGACCAGGGGTTCCACTCTGGAAACACCATATATTTT. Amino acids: CAISDDQGFHSGNTIYF.

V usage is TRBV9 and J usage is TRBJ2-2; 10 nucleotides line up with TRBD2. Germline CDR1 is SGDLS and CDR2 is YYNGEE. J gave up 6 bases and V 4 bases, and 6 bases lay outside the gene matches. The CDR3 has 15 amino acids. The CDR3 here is CASSPSGGPAGELFF. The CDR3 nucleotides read TGTGCCAGCAGCCCTAGCGGGGGCCCCGCCGGGGAGCTGTTTTTT.

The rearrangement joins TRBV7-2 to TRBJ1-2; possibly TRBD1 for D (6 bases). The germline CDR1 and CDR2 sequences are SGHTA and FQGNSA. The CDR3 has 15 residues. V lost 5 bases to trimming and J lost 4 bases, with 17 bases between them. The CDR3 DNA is TGTGCCAGCAGCCCGAACGGGGGGCCTATCTATGGCTACACCTTC. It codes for CASSPNGGPIYGYTF.

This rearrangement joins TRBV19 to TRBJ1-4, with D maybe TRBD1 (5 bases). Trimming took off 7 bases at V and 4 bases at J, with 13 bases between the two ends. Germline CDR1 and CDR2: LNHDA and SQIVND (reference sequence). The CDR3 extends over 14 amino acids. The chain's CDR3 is CASNPRADNEKLFF. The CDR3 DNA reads TGTGCCAGTAACCCCAGGGCCGATAATGAAAAACTGTTTTTT. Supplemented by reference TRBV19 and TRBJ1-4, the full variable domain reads DGGITQSPKYLFRKEGQNVTLSCEQNLNHDAMYWYRQDPGQGLRLIYYSQIVNDFQKGDIAEGYSVSREKKESFPLTVTSAQKNPTAFYLCASNPRADNEKLFFGSGTQLSVL.

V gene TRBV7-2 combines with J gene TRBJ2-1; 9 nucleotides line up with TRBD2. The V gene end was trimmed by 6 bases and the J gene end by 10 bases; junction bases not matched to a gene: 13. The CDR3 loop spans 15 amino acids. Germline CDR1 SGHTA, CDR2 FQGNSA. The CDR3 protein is CASSLTSGPEREQFF. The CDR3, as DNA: TGTGCCAGCAGTTTAACTAGCGGGCCGGAGAGAGAGCAGTTCTTC.

The CDR3 coding sequence is TGTGCCAGCAGCTTAGGCTGGCGGGGGTACTCCTACGAGCAGTACGTC. Protein product: CASSLGWRGYSYEQYV. V usage is TRBV7-8 and J usage is TRBJ2-7, with 7 bases identical to TRBD2. Germline CDR1 and CDR2: SGHVS and FQNEAQ. CDR3 length: 16 amino acids. Trimming cost V 1 base and J 0 bases; bases outside gene matches: 6.

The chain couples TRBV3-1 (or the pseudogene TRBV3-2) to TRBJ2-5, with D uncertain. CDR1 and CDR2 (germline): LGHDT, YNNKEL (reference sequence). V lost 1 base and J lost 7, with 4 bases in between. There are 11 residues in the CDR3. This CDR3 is CASSQVRTQYF. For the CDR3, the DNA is TGTGCCAGCAGCCAAGTGCGGACCCAGTACTTC.

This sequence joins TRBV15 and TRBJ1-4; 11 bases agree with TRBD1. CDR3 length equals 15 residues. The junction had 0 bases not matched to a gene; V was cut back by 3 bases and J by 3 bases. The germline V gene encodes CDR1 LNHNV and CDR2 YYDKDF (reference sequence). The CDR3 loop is CATSRDRGPNEKLFF. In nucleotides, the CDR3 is TGTGCCACCAGCAGGGACAGGGGGCCTAATGAAAAACTGTTTTTT.

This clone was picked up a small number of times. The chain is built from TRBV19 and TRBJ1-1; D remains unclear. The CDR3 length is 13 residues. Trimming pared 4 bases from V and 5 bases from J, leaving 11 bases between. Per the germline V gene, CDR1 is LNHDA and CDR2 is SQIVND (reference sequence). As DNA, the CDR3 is TGTGCCAGTAGTACCCCTGGGAGGACTGAAGCTTTCTTT. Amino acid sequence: CASSTPGRTEAFF.